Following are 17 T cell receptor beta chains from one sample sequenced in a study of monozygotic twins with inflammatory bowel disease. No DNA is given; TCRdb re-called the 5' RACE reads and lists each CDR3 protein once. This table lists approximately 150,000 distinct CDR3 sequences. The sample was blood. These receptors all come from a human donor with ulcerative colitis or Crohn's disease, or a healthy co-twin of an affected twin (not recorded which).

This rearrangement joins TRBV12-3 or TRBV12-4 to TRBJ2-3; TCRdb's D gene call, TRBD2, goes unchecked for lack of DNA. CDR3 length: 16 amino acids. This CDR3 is CASSSAGASPTDTQYF.

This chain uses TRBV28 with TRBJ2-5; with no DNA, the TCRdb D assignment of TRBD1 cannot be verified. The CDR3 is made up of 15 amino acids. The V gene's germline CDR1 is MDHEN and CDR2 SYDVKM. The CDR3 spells CASSPPRAVEETQYF.

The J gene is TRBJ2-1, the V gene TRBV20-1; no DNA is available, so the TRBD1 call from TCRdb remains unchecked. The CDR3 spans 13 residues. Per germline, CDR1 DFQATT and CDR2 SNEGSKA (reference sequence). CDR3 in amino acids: CSARTGGYDEQFF.

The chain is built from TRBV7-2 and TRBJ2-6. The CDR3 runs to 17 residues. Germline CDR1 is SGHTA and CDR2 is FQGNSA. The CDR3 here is CASSLEAGYSGANVLTF. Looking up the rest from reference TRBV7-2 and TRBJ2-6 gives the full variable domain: GAGVSQSPSNKVTEKGKDVELRCDPISGHTALYWYRQSLGQGLEFLIYFQGNSAPDKSGLPSDRFSAERTGGSVSTLTIQRTQQEDSAVYLCASSLEAGYSGANVLTFGAGSRLTVL.

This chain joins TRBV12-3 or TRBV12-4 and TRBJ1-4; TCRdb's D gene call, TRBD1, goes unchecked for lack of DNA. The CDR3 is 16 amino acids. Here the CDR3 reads CASGHLTGGTNEKLFF.

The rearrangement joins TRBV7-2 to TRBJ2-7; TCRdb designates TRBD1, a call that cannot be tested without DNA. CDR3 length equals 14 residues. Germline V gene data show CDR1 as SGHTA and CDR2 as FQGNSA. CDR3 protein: CASSDQQGAYEQYF. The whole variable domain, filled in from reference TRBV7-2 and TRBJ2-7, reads GAGVSQSPSNKVTEKGKDVELRCDPISGHTALYWYRQSLGQGLEFLIYFQGNSAPDKSGLPSDRFSAERTGGSVSTLTIQRTQQEDSAVYLCASSDQQGAYEQYFGPGTRLTVT.

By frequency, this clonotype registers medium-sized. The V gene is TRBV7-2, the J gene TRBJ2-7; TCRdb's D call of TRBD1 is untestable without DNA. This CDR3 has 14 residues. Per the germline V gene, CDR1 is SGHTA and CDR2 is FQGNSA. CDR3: CASSLGYSLGEQYF.

This CDR3 reads CASSFYSASDRLGVETQYF. This chain joins TRBV5-1 and TRBJ2-5; TCRdb picks TRBD2, but there is no DNA to check that call. CDR3 length: 19 residues. Germline CDR1 and CDR2: SGHRS and YFSETQ.

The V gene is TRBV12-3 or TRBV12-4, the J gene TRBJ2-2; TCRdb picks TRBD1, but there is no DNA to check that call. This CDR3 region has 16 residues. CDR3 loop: CASSPWTGGNTGELFF.

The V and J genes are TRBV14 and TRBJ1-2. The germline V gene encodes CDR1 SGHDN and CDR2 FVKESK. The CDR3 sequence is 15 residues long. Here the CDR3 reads CASSQDSYRYYGYTF.

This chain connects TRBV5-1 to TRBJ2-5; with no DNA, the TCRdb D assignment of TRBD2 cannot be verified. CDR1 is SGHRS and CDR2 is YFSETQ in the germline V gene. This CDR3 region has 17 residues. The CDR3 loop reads CASSPGQYLAGQETQYF.

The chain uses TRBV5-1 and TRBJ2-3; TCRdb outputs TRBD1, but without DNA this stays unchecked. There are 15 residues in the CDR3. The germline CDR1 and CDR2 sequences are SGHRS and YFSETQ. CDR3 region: CASTPEGGVTDTQYF.

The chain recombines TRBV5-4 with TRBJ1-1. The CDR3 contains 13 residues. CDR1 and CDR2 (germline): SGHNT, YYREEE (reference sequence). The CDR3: CASSLGPDSEAFF.

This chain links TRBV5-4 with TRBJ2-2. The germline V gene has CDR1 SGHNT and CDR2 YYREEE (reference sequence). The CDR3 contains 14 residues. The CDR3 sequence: CASSLGQATGELFF.

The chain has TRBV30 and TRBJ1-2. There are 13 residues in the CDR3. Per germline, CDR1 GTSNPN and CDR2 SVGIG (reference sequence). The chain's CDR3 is CAWKLQGGYGYTF.

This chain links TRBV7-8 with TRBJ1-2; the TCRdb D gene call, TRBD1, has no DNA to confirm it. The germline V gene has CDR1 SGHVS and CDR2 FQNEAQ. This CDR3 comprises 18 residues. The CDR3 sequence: CASSLVSARDRGFYGYTF.

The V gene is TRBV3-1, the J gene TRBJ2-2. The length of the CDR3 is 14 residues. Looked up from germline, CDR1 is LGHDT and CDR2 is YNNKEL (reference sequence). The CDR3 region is CASSQELVYGELFF.